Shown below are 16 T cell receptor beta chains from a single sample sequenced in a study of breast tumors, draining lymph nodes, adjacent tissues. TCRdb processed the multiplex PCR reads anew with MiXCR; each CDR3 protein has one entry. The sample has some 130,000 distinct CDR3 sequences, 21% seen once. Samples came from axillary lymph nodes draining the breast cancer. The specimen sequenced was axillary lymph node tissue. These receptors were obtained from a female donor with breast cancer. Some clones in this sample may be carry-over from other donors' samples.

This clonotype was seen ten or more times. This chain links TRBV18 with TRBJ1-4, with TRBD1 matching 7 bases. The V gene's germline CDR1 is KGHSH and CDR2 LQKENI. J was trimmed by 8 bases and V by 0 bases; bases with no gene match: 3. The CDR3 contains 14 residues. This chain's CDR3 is CASSPPRGGEKLFF. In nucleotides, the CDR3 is TGTGCCAGCTCACCACCCAGGGGGGGCGAAAAACTGTTTTTT.

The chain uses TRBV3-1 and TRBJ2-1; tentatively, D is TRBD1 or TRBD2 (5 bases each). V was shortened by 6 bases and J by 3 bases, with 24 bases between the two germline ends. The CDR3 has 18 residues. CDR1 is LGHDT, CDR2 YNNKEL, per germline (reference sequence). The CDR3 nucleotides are TGTGCCAGCAGGCTGGCCGGGACCTCTCACGCGGGCTACAATGAGCAGTTCTTC. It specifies CASRLAGTSHAGYNEQFF.

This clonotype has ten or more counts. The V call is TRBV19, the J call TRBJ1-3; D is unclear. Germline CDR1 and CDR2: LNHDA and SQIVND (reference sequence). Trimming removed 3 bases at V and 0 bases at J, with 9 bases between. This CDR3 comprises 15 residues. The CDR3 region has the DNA TGTGCCAGTAGTATTACATTCAGCTCTGGAAACACCATATATTTT. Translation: CASSITFSSGNTIYF. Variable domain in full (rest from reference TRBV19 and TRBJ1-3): DGGITQSPKYLFRKEGQNVTLSCEQNLNHDAMYWYRQDPGQGLRLIYYSQIVNDFQKGDIAEGYSVSREKKESFPLTVTSAQKNPTAFYLCASSITFSSGNTIYFGEGSWLTVV.

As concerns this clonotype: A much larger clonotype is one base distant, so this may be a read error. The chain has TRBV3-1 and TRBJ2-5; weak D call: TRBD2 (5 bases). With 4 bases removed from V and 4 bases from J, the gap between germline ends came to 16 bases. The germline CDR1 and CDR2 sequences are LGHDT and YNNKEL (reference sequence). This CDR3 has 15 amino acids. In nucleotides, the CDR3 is TGTGCCAGCAGCCCTCTCCGGGGAGCCCCAGAGACCCAGTACTTC. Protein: CASSPLRGAPETQYF.

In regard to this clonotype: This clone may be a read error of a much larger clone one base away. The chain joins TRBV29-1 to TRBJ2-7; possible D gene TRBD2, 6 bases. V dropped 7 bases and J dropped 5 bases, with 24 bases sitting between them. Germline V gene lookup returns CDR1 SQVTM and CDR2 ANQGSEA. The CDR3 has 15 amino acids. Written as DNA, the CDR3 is TGCAGCGCCGGAGGCGAGACTGGCGGGAACCACGAGCAGTACTTC. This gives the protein CSAGGETGGNHEQYF.

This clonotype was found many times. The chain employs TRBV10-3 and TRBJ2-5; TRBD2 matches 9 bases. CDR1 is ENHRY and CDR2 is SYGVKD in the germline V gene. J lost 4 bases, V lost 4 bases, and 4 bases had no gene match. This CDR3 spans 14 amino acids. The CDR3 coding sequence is TGTGCCATCAGTGGGGGTAGCGGGAGAGAGACCCAGTACTTC. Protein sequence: CAISGGSGRETQYF.

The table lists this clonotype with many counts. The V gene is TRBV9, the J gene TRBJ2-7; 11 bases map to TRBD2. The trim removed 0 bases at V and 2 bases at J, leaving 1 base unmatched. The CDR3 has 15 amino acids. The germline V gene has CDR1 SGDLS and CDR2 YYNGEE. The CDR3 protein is CASSVDSGRAYEQYF. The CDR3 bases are TGTGCCAGCAGCGTAGATAGCGGGAGGGCCTACGAGCAGTACTTC.

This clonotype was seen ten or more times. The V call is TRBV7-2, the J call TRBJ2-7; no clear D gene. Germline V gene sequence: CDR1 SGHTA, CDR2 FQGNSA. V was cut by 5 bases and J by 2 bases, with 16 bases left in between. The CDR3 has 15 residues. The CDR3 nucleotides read TGTGCCAGCAGCCCAATGGGCTCCCCGACCTACGAGCAGTACTTC. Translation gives CASSPMGSPTYEQYF.

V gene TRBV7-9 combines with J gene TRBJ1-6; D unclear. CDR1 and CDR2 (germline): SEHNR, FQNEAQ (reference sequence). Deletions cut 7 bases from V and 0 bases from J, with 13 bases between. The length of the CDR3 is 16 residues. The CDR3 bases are TGTGCCAGCACCTTGGGGTTAAGCTCCTATAATTCACCCCTCCACTTT. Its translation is CASTLGLSSYNSPLHF.

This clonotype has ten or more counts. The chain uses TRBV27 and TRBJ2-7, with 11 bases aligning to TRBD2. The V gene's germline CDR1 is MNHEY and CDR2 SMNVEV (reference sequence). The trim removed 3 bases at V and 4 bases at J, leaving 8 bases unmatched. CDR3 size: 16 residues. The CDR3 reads CASSFVSTSGSYEQYF. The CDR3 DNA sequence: TGTGCCAGCAGTTTTGTGTCAACTAGCGGGAGTTACGAGCAGTACTTC.

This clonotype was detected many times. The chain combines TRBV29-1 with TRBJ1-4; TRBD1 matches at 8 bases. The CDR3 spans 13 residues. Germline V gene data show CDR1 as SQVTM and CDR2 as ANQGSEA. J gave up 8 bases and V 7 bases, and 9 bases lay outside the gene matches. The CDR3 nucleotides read TGCAGCGCTTTACAGGGGGTAGAGGAAAAACTGTTTTTT. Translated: CSALQGVEEKLFF. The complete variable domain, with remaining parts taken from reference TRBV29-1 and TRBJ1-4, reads SAVISQKPSRDICQRGTSLTIQCQVDSQVTMMFWYRQQPGQSLTLIATANQGSEATYESGFVIDKFPISRPNLTFSTLTVSNMSPEDSSIYLCSALQGVEEKLFFGSGTQLSVL.

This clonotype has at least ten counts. The CDR3 region has the DNA TGTGCCAGCAGCGTATTTTTGGGGGAGCAGTTCTTC. Protein product: CASSVFLGEQFF. The chain recombines TRBV9 with TRBJ2-1; D not resolved. This CDR3 comprises 12 residues. V was trimmed by 1 base and J by 10 bases, leaving 9 bases between them. The germline V gene encodes CDR1 SGDLS and CDR2 YYNGEE. The full variable domain, in which reference TRBV9 and TRBJ2-1 provide the parts outside the CDR3, is DSGVTQTPKHLITATGQRVTLRCSPRSGDLSVYWYQQSLDQGLQFLIQYYNGEERAKGNILERFSAQQFPDLHSELNLSSLELGDSALYFCASSVFLGEQFFGPGTRLTVL.

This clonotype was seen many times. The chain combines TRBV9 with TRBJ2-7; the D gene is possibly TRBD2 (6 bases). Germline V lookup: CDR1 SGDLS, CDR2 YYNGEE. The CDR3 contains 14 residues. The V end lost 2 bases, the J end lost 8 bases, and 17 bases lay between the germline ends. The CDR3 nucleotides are TGTGCCAGCAGCGTGGCGGAGGGCTCTACGAAGCAGTACTTC. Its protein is CASSVAEGSTKQYF. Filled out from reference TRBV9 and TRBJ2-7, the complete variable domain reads DSGVTQTPKHLITATGQRVTLRCSPRSGDLSVYWYQQSLDQGLQFLIQYYNGEERAKGNILERFSAQQFPDLHSELNLSSLELGDSALYFCASSVAEGSTKQYFGPGTRLTVT.

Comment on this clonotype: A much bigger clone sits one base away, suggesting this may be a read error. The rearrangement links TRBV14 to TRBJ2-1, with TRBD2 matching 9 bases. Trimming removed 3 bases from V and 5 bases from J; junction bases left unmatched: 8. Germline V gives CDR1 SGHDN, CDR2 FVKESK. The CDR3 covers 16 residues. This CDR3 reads CASSHLTSGPHNEQFF. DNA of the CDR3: TGTGCCAGCAGCCACTTGACTAGCGGCCCTCACAATGAGCAGTTCTTC.

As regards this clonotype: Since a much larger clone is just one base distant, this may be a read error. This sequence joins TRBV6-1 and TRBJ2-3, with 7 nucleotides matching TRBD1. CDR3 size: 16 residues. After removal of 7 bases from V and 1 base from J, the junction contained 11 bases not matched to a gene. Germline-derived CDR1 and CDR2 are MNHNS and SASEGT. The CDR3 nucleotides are TGTGCCAGCATCCCTGGTGGGGACAGATGCACAGATACGCAGTATTTT. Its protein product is CASIPGGDRCTDTQYF.

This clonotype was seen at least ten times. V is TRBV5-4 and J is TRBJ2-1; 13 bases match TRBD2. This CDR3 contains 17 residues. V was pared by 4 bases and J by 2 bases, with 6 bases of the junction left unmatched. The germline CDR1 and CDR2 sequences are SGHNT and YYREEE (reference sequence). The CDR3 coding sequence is TGTGCCAGCAGCAAAGGACTAGCGGGAGACGCCTACAATGAGCAGTTCTTC. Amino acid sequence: CASSKGLAGDAYNEQFF.